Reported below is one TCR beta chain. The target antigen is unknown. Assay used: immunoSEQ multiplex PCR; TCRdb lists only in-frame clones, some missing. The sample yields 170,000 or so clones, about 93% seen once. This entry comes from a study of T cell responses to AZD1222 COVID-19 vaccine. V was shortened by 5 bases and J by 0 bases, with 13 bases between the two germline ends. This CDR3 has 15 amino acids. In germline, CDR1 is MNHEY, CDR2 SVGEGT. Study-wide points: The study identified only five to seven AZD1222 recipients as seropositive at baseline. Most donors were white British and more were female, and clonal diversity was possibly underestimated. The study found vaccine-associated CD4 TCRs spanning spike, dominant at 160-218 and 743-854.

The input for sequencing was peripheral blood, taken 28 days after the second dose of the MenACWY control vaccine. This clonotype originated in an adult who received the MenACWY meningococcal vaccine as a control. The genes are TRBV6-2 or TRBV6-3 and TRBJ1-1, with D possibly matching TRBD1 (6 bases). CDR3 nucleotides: TGTGCCAGCAGTGACAGACAGGTAATGAACACTGAAGCTTTCTTT. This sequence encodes CASSDRQVMNTEAFF.